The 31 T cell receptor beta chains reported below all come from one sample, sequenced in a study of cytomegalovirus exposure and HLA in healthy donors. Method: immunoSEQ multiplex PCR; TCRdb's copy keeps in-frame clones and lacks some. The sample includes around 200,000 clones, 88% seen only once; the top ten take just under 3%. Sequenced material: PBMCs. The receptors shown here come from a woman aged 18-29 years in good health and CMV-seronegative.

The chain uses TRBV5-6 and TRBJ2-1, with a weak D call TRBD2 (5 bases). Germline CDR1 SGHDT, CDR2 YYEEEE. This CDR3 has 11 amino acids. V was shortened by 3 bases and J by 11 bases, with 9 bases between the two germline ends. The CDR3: CASSSGVKQFF. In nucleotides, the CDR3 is TGTGCCAGCAGCTCCGGGGTCAAGCAGTTCTTC.

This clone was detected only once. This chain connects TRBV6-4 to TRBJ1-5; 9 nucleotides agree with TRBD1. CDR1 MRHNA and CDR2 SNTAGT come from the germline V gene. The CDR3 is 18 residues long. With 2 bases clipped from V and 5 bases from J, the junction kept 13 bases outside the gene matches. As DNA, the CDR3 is TGTGCCAGCAGTGACCTGACACCGGGACAGGGCGCCCATCAGCCCCAGCATTTT. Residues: CASSDLTPGQGAHQPQHF.

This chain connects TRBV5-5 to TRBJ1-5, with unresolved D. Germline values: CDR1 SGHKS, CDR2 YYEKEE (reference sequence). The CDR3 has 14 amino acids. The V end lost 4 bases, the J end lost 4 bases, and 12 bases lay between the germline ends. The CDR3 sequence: CASSPRLENQPQHF. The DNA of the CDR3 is TGTGCCAGCAGCCCCAGACTAGAAAATCAGCCCCAGCATTTT.

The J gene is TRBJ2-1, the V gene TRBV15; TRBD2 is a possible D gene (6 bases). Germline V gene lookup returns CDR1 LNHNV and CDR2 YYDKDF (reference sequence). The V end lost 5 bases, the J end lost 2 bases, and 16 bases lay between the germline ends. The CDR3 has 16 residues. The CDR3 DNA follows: TGTGCCACCAGCCCAACGGGACTGATAACCTACAATGAGCAGTTCTTC. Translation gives CATSPTGLITYNEQFF.

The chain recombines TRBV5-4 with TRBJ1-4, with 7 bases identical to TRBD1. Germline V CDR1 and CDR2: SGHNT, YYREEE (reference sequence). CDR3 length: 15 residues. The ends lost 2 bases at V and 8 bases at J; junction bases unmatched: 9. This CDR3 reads CASSFGQARGEKLFF. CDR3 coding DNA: TGTGCCAGCAGCTTCGGACAGGCAAGGGGGGAAAAACTGTTTTTT.

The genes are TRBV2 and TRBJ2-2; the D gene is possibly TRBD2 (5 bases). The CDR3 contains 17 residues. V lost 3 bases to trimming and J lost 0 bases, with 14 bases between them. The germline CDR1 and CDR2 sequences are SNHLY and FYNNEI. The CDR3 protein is CASSDLGFGTNTGELFF. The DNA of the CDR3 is TGTGCCAGCAGTGATCTTGGCTTCGGGACGAACACCGGGGAGCTGTTTTTT.

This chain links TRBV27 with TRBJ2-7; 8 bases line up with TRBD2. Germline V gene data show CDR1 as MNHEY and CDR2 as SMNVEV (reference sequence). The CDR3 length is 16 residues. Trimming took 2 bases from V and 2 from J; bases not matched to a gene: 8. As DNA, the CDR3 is TGTGCCAGCAGTTTAACGGGAGCGGGGGTCCCCTACGAGCAGTACTTC. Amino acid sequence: CASSLTGAGVPYEQYF.

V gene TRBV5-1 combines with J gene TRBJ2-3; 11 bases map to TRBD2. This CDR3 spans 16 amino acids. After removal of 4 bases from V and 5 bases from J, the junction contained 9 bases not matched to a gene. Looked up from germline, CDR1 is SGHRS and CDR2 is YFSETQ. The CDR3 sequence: CASSLGSSGGRDTQYF. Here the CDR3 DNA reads TGCGCCAGCAGCCTTGGGTCTAGCGGGGGGAGAGATACGCAGTATTTT.

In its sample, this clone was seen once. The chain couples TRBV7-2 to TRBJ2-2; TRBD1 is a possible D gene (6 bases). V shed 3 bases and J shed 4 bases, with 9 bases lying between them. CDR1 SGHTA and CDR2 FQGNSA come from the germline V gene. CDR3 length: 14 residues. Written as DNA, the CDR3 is TGTGCCAGCAGCTTCTTAGGGGGCACCGGGGAGCTGTTTTTT. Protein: CASSFLGGTGELFF.

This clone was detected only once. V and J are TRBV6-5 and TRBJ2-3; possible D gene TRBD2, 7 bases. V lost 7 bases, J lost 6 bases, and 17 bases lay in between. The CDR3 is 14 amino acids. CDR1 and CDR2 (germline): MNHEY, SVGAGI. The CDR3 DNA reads TGTGCCAGCACTAGGAGGGGGGGAGTCGATACGCAGTATTTT. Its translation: CASTRRGGVDTQYF.

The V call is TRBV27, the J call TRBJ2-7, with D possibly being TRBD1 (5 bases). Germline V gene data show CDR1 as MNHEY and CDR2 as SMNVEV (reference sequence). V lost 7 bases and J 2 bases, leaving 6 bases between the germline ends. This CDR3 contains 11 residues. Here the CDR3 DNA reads TGTGCCAGCAAGACAGCCTACGAGCAGTACTTC. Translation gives CASKTAYEQYF.

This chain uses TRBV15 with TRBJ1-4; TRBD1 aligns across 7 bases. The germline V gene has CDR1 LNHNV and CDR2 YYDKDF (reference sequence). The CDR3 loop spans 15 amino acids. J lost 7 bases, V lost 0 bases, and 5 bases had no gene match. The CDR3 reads CATSREGQSGEKLFF. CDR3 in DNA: TGTGCCACCAGCAGAGAGGGACAGTCGGGTGAAAAACTGTTTTTT.

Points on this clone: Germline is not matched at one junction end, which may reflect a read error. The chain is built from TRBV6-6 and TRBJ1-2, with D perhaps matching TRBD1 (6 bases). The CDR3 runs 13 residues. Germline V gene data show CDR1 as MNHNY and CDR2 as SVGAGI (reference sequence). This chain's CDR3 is CASNYRDGGGYTF. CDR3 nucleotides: TGTGCCAGCAATTACAGGGATGGAGGGGGCTACACCTTC.

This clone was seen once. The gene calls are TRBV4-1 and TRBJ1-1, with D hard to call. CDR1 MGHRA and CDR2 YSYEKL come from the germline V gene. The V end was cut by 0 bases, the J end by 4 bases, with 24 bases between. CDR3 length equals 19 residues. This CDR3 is CASSQDSGRGMGGITEAFF. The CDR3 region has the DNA TGCGCCAGCAGCCAAGATTCTGGGCGGGGTATGGGTGGGATCACTGAAGCTTTCTTT.

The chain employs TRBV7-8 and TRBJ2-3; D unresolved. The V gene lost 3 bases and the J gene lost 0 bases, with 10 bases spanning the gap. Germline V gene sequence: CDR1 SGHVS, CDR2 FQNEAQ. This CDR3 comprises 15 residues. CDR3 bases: TGTGCCAGCAGCTTGCGGAGAATTAGCACAGATACGCAGTATTTT. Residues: CASSLRRISTDTQYF. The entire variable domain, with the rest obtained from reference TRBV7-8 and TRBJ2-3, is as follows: GAGVSQSPRYKVAKRGQDVALRCDPISGHVSLFWYQQALGQGPEFLTYFQNEAQLDKSGLPSDRFFAERPEGSVSTLKIQRTQQEDSAVYLCASSLRRISTDTQYFGPGTRLTVL.

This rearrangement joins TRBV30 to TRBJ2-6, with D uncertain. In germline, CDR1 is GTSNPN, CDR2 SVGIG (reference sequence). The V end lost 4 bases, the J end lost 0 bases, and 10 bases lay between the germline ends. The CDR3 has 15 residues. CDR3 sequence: CAWNPGLSGANVLTF. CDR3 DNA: TGTGCCTGGAACCCTGGCCTCTCTGGGGCCAACGTCCTGACTTTC.

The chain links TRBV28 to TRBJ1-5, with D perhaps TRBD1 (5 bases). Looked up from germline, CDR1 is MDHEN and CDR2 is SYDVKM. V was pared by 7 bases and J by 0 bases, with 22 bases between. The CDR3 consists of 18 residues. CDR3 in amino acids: CASTPDPLGGDSNQPQHF. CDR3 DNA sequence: TGTGCCAGCACCCCTGATCCTCTGGGGGGTGATAGCAATCAGCCCCAGCATTTT.

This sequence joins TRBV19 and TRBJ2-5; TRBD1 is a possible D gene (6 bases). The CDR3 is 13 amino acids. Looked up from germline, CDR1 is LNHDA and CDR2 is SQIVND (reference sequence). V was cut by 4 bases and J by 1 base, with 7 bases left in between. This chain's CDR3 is CASSTDSQETQYF. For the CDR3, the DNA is TGTGCCAGTAGTACGGACAGCCAAGAGACCCAGTACTTC.

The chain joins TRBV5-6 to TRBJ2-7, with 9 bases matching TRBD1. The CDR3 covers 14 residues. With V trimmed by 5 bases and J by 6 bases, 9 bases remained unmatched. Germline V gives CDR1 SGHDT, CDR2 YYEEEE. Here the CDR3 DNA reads TGTGCCAGCAGAAGGGACAGGGTAAGGGGCGAGCAGTACTTC. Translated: CASRRDRVRGEQYF.

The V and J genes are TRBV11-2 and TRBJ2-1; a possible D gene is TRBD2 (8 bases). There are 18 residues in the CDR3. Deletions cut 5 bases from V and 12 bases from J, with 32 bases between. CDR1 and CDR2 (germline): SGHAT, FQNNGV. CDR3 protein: CASSPGPGQKWETSGQFF. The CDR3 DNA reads TGTGCCAGCAGCCCAGGGCCGGGACAGAAATGGGAAACTAGCGGGCAGTTCTTC.

CDR3: CASTPTGGASGYTF. Written as DNA, the CDR3 is TGTGCCAGTACTCCGACAGGGGGCGCGTCCGGCTACACCTTC. The chain employs TRBV19 and TRBJ1-2, with 10 bases identical to TRBD1. Germline V gene lookup returns CDR1 LNHDA and CDR2 SQIVND (reference sequence). The length of the CDR3 is 14 residues. The J segment lost 8 bases and the V segment lost 7 bases, leaving 10 bases of the junction unmatched.

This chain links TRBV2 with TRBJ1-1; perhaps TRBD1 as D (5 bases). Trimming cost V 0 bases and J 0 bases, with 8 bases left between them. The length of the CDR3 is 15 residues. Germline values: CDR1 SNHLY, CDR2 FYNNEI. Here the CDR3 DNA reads TGTGCCAGCAGTGAAGCTCGGGGGATGAACACTGAAGCTTTCTTT. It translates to CASSEARGMNTEAFF.

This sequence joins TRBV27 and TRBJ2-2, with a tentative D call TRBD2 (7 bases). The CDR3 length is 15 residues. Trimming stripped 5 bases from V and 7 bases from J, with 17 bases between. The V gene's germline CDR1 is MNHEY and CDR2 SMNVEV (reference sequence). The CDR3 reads CASSVGRGGDGELFF. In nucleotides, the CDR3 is TGTGCCAGCAGTGTAGGGAGAGGGGGGGACGGGGAGCTGTTTTTT.

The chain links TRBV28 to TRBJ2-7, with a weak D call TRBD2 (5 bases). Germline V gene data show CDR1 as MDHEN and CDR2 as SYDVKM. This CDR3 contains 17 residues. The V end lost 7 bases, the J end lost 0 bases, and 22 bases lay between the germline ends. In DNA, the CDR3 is TGTGCCAGCAACTCCCCTTGGCGGCTAGGGAGCTCCTACGAGCAGTACTTC. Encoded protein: CASNSPWRLGSSYEQYF.

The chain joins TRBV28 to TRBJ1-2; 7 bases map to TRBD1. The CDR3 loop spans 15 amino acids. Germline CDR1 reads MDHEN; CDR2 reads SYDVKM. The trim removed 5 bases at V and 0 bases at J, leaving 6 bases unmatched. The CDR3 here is CASSAPGGANYGYTF. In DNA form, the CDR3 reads TGTGCCAGCAGTGCTCCAGGGGGAGCTAACTATGGCTACACCTTC.

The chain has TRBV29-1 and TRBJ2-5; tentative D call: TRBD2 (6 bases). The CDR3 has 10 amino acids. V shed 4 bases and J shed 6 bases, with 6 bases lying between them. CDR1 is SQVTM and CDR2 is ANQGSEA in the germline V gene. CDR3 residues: CSVGGKTQYF. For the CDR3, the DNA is TGCAGCGTTGGCGGGAAGACCCAGTACTTC.

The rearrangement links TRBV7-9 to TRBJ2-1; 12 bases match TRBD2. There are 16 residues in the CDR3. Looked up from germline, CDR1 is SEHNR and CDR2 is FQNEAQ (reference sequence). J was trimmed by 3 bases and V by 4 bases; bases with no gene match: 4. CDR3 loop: CASSSILAGGYNEQFF. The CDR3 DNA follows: TGTGCCAGCAGCTCAATACTAGCGGGAGGCTACAATGAGCAGTTCTTC.

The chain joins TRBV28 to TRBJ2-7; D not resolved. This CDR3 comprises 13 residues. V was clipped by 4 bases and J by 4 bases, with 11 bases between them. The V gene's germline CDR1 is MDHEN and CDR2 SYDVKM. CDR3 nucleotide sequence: TGTGCCAGCAGTTCTTCCGGGTTATACGAGCAGTACTTC. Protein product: CASSSSGLYEQYF.

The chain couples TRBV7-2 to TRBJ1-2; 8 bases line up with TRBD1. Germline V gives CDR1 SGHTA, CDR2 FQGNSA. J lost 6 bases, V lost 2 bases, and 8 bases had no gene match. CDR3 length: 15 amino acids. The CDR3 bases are TGTGCCAGCAGCTTACAGGGGGCCGCATGGAATGGCTACACCTTC. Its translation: CASSLQGAAWNGYTF.

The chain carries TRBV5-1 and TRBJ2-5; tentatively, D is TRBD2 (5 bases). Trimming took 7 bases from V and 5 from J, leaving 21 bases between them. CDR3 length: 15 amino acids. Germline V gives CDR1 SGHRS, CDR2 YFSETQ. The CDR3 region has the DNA TGCGCCAGCTACGTCACGGGGAGCTTGAGGGAGACCCAGTACTTC. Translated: CASYVTGSLRETQYF.

The CDR3 DNA follows: TGCGCCAGCAGCCAAGAGCCAGCGGGAGAGACCCAGTACTTC. It translates to CASSQEPAGETQYF. The chain employs TRBV4-1 and TRBJ2-5; tentatively, D is TRBD2 (6 bases). The V and J ends lost 0 bases and 4 bases respectively, with 9 bases between them. The CDR3 has 14 residues. Germline V gene data show CDR1 as MGHRA and CDR2 as YSYEKL.